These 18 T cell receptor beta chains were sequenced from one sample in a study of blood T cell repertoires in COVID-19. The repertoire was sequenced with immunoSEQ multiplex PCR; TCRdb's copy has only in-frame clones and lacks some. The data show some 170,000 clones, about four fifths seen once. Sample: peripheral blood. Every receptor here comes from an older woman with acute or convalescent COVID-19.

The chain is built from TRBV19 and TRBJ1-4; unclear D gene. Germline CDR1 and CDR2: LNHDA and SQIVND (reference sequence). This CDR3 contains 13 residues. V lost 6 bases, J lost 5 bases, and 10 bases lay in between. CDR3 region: CASSKNRNEKLFF. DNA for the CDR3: TGTGCCAGTAGCAAAAATAGAAATGAAAAACTGTTTTTT.

In DNA form, the CDR3 reads TGTGCCAGCAGCTTAGCCGGGGGTTGGGGCTATGGCTACACCTTC. Its protein is CASSLAGGWGYGYTF. V gene TRBV7-2 combines with J gene TRBJ1-2, with D maybe TRBD1 (5 bases). Trimming removed 0 bases at V and 4 bases at J, with 12 bases between. CDR3 size: 15 residues. Germline V gene sequence: CDR1 SGHTA, CDR2 FQGNSA.

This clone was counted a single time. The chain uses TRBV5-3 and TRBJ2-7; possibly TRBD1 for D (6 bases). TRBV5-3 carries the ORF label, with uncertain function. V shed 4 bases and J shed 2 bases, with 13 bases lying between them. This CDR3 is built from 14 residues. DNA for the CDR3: TGTGCCAGAAGCCTACGGACAGCCACCTACGAGCAGTACTTC. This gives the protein CARSLRTATYEQYF.

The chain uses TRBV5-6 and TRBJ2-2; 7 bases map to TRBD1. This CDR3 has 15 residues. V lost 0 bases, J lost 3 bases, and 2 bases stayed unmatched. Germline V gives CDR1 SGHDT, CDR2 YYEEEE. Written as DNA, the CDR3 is TGTGCCAGCAGCTTGGGGACAGGTTACACCGGGGAGCTGTTTTTT. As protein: CASSLGTGYTGELFF.

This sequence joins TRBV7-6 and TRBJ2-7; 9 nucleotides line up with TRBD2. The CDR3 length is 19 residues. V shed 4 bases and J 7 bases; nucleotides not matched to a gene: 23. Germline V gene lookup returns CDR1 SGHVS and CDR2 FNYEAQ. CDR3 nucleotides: TGTGCCAGCAGCTCAATTAAAAAACTAGCGGCGGGAGGGCCTCATGAGCAGTACTTC. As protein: CASSSIKKLAAGGPHEQYF.

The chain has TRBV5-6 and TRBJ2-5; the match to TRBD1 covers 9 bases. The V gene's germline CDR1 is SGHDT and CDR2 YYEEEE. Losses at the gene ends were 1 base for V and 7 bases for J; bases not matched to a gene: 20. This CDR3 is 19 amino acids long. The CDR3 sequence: CASSLWDFFPGQGLGTQYF. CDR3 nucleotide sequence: TGTGCCAGCAGCTTGTGGGATTTTTTTCCGGGACAGGGATTAGGGACCCAGTACTTC.

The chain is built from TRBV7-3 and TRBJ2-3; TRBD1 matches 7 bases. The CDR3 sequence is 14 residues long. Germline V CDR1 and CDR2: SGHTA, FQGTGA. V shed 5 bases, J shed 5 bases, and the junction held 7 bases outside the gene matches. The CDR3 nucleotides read TGTGCCAGCAGCACCGGGACAGTTCGAGATACGCAGTATTTT. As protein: CASSTGTVRDTQYF.

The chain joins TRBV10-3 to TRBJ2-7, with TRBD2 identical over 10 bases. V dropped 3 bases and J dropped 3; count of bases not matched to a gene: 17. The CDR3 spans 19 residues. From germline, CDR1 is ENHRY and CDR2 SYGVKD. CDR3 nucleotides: TGTGCCATCAGTGACGACTTACTAGCGGGGTTCGGGCAATTCTACGAGCAGTACTTC. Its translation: CAISDDLLAGFGQFYEQYF.

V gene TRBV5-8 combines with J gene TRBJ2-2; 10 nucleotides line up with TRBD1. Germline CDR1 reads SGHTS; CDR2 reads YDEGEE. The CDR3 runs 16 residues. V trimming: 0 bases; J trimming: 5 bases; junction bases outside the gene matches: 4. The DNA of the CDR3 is TGTGCCAGCAGCTTGGGGACAGGGGGAATGACCGGGGAGCTGTTTTTT. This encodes CASSLGTGGMTGELFF.

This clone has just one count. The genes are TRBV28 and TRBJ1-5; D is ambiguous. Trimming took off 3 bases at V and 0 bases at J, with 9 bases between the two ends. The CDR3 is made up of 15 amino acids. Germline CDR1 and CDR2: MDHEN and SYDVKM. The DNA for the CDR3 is TGTGCCAGCAGTTTGACACAGACTAGCAATCAGCCCCAGCATTTT. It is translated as CASSLTQTSNQPQHF.

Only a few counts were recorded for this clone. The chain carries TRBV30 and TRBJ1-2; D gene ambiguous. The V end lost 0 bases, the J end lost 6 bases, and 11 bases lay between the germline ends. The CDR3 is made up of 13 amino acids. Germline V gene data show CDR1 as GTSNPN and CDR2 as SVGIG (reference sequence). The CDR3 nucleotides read TGTGCCTGGAGTGTAGGAGGGTATGATGGCTACACCTTC. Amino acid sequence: CAWSVGGYDGYTF.

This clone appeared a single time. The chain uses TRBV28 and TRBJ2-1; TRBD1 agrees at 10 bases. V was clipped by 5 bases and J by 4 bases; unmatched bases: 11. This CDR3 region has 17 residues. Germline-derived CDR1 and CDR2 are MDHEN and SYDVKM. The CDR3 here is CASSPITGTGVYNEQFF. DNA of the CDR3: TGTGCCAGCAGTCCGATCACCGGGACAGGGGTGTACAATGAGCAGTTCTTC.

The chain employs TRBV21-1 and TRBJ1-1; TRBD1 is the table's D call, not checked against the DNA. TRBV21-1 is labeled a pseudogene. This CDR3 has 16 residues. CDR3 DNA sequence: TGTGCCAGCAGCGGAGACGCCGGGACAGTAAACACTGAAGCTTTCTTT. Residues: CASSGDAGTVNTEAFF.

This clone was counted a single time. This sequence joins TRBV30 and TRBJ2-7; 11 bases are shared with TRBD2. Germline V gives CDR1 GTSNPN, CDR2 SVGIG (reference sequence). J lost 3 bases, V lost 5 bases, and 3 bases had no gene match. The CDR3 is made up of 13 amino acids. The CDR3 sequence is CAWELAGDYEQYF. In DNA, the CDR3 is TGTGCCTGGGAACTAGCGGGAGACTACGAGCAGTACTTC.

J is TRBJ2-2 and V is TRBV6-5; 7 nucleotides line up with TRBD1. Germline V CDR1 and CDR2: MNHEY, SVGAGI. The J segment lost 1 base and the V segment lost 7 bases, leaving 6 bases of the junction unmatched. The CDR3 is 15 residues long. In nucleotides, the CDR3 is TGTGCCAGCAATCGCCAGGGGGTGAACACCGGGGAGCTGTTTTTT. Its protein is CASNRQGVNTGELFF.

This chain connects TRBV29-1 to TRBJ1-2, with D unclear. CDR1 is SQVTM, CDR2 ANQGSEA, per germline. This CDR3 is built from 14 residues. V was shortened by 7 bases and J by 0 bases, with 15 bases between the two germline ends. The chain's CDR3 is CSAGLMQANYGYTF. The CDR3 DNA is TGCAGCGCCGGACTCATGCAGGCTAACTATGGCTACACCTTC.

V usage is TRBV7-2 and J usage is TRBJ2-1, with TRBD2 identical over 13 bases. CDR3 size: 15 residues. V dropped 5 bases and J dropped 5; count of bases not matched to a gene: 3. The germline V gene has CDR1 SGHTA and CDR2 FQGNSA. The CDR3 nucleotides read TGTGCCAGCAGCCAGGGACTAGCGGGGAACAATGAGCAGTTCTTC. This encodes CASSQGLAGNNEQFF.

CDR3 amino acids: CASSVEGWADEQYF. The CDR3 region has the DNA TGTGCCAGCAGCGTCGAGGGTTGGGCGGACGAGCAGTACTTC. This chain links TRBV9 with TRBJ2-7; TRBD2 might be the D (5 bases). V dropped 2 bases and J dropped 5 bases, with 14 bases sitting between them. CDR1 SGDLS and CDR2 YYNGEE come from the germline V gene. The CDR3 has 14 amino acids.